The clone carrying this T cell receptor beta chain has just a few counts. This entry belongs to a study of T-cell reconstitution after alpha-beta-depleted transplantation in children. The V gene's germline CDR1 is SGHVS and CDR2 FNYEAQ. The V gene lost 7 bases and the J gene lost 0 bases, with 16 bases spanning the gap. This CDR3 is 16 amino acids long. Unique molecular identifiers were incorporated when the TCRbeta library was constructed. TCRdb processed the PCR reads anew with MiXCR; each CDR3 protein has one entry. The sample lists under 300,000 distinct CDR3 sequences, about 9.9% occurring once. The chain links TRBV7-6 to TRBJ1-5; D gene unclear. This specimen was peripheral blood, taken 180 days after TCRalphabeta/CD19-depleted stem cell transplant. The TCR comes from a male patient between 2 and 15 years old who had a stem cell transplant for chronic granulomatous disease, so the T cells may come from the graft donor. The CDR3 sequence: CASNSPEPFSNQPQHF. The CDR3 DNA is TGTGCCAGCAATTCACCAGAGCCGTTTAGCAATCAGCCCCAGCATTTT.